This entry lists 23 T cell receptor beta chains sequenced from one sample in a study of Graves' ophthalmopathy and Graves' hyperthyroidism. Amplification of TCR beta CDR3 regions used RNA transcripts. HTBI primers primed a first-round RT-PCR, and a second-round multiplex PCR followed. TCRdb re-derived calls from the multiplex PCR reads in MiXCR, one entry per CDR3 protein. The data show some 240,000 distinct CDR3 sequences, with 45% seen just once and 40% to 55% held by the top ten. Material for sequencing was peripheral blood. The source of these receptors is an adult man with Graves' ophthalmopathy.

The chain links TRBV5-6 to TRBJ1-2; D is unresolved. CDR3 length: 13 amino acids. V was pared by 0 bases and J by 7 bases, with 10 bases between. The germline V gene encodes CDR1 SGHDT and CDR2 YYEEEE. CDR3 protein: CASSLGGLGGYTF. The CDR3 DNA follows: TGTGCCAGCAGCTTGGGAGGGTTGGGTGGCTACACCTTC. The full variable domain, rest sourced from reference TRBV5-6 and TRBJ1-2, is DAGVTQSPTHLIKTRGQQVTLRCSPKSGHDTVSWYQQALGQGPQFIFQYYEEEERQRGNFPDRFSGHQFPNYSSELNVNALLLGDSALYLCASSLGGLGGYTFGSGTRLTVV.

V is TRBV20-1 and J is TRBJ2-7; no definite D call. V dropped 3 bases and J dropped 2 bases, with 11 bases sitting between them. CDR3 size: 13 residues. The V gene's germline CDR1 is DFQATT and CDR2 SNEGSKA (reference sequence). CDR3 in amino acids: CSARLLRTYEQYF. The CDR3 DNA sequence: TGCAGTGCTAGGTTGCTTCGGACCTACGAGCAGTACTTC.

The sample holds a few counts of this clonotype. V gene TRBV7-9 combines with J gene TRBJ2-2; TRBD1 might be the D (5 bases). The V end lost 9 bases, the J end lost 3 bases, and 20 bases lay between the germline ends. CDR1 and CDR2 (germline): SEHNR, FQNEAQ (reference sequence). CDR3 length: 16 amino acids. CDR3 sequence (DNA): TGTGCCAGTAGTGATGGACAAACAGATTACACCGGGGAGCTGTTTTTT. Protein: CASSDGQTDYTGELFF.

This clonotype was seen only a few times. The gene calls are TRBV5-4 and TRBJ2-2; no clear D. The CDR3 contains 13 residues. Germline CDR1 and CDR2: SGHNT and YYREEE (reference sequence). Trimming pared 0 bases from V and 5 bases from J, leaving 5 bases between. This CDR3 is CASSLEQTGELFF. CDR3 bases: TGTGCCAGCAGCTTGGAGCAGACCGGGGAGCTGTTTTTT.

This chain links TRBV2 with TRBJ1-6, with D hard to call. There are 12 residues in the CDR3. Germline-derived CDR1 and CDR2 are SNHLY and FYNNEI. V was clipped by 7 bases and J by 9 bases, with 10 bases between them. For the CDR3, the DNA is TGTGCCAGCAATAGGGAGCGTTCACCCCTCCACTTT. Residues: CASNRERSPLHF.

The chain combines TRBV19 with TRBJ2-6; 12 nucleotides line up with TRBD2. Germline V lookup: CDR1 LNHDA, CDR2 SQIVND (reference sequence). There are 17 residues in the CDR3. J gave up 0 bases and V 7 bases, and 4 bases lay outside the gene matches. CDR3 sequence: CASIRLAGDSGANVLTF. The CDR3 bases are TGTGCCAGTATCCGACTAGCGGGAGACTCTGGGGCCAACGTCCTGACTTTC. Combining the CDR3 with reference TRBV19 and TRBJ2-6 gives the whole variable domain DGGITQSPKYLFRKEGQNVTLSCEQNLNHDAMYWYRQDPGQGLRLIYYSQIVNDFQKGDIAEGYSVSREKKESFPLTVTSAQKNPTAFYLCASIRLAGDSGANVLTFGAGSRLTVL.

The chain links TRBV5-1 to TRBJ1-5, with unresolved D. The CDR3 sequence is 11 residues long. The germline V gene has CDR1 SGHRS and CDR2 YFSETQ. The germline V and J ends were trimmed by 6 bases and 4 bases, with 5 bases remaining between them. As DNA, the CDR3 is TGCGCCAGCAAACTGAATCAGCCCCAGCATTTT. It yields the protein CASKLNQPQHF. Supplemented by reference TRBV5-1 and TRBJ1-5, the full variable domain reads KAGVTQTPRYLIKTRGQQVTLSCSPISGHRSVSWYQQTPGQGLQFLFEYFSETQRNKGNFPGRFSGRQFSNSRSEMNVSTLELGDSALYLCASKLNQPQHFGDGTRLSIL.

With respect to this clonotype: A read error is likely, as this CDR3 ends without the conserved phenylalanine or tryptophan. The gene calls are TRBV11-2 and TRBJ2-7; 8 nucleotides agree with TRBD1. Looked up from germline, CDR1 is SGHAT and CDR2 is FQNNGV. The junction had 2 bases not matched to a gene; V was cut back by 2 bases and J by 2 bases. The CDR3 is made up of 14 amino acids. The CDR3 sequence: CASSLSGGTYEQYL. CDR3 DNA sequence: TGTGCCAGCAGCTTATCAGGGGGCACCTACGAGCAGTACCTC.

The chain has TRBV20-1 and TRBJ1-2; no definite D call. CDR1 DFQATT and CDR2 SNEGSKA come from the germline V gene (reference sequence). The CDR3 runs 13 residues. V dropped 1 base and J dropped 6 bases, with 12 bases sitting between them. CDR3 in DNA: TGCAGTGCTAGAGGGGCTCCCCCCCATGGCTACACCTTC. As protein: CSARGAPPHGYTF.

In this sample, this clonotype turned up a few times. The chain carries TRBV19 and TRBJ1-2, with D possibly being TRBD1 (6 bases). Germline CDR1 LNHDA, CDR2 SQIVND (reference sequence). V shed 1 base and J shed 2 bases, with 11 bases lying between them. The CDR3 consists of 15 residues. The CDR3 protein is CASSIGTVRNYGYTF. The CDR3 bases are TGTGCCAGTAGTATAGGGACAGTTAGAAACTATGGCTACACCTTC.

This clonotype was seen a handful of times. The J gene is TRBJ1-1, the V gene TRBV12-3 or TRBV12-4, with a possible D match to TRBD1 (6 bases). This CDR3 comprises 14 residues. V was trimmed by 6 bases and J by 1 base, leaving 12 bases between them. CDR3 DNA sequence: TGTGCCAGCAGACGGGGGCGGCAGAACACTGAAGCTTTCTTT. Translating it yields CASRRGRQNTEAFF.

A few counts support this clonotype. The chain is built from TRBV7-9 and TRBJ1-3; TRBD1 aligns across 8 bases. V lost 4 bases and J lost 2; bases outside the gene matches: 4. The CDR3 totals 15 residues. Germline V gene data show CDR1 as SEHNR and CDR2 as FQNEAQ (reference sequence). CDR3 loop: CASSYGQGTGNTIYF. The CDR3 DNA follows: TGTGCCAGCAGCTACGGACAGGGAACTGGAAACACCATATATTTT.

The chain employs TRBV10-3 and TRBJ1-6; TRBD1 aligns across 8 bases. The length of the CDR3 is 14 residues. Germline V gene lookup returns CDR1 ENHRY and CDR2 SYGVKD. With 10 bases clipped from V and 9 bases from J, the junction kept 11 bases outside the gene matches. Here the CDR3 DNA reads TGTGCCAGCATCTCGCAGGGGGCGCCTTCACCCCTCCACTTT. Its protein is CASISQGAPSPLHF.

This clonotype has at least ten counts. CDR3 DNA sequence: TGCAGTGCTCGCGGGGGGGCACCAGAGACCCAGTACTTC. Translation: CSARGGAPETQYF. The V call is TRBV20-1, the J call TRBJ2-5, with 9 bases that match TRBD2. V lost 5 bases and J lost 4; bases outside the gene matches: 5. This CDR3 has 13 residues. Looked up from germline, CDR1 is DFQATT and CDR2 is SNEGSKA (reference sequence).

This clonotype was counted only a few times. V gene TRBV7-8 combines with J gene TRBJ1-5, with 9 bases identical to TRBD1. The trim removed 5 bases at V and 8 bases at J, leaving 4 bases unmatched. Germline V gene sequence: CDR1 SGHVS, CDR2 FQNEAQ. The CDR3 is 13 amino acids. Here the CDR3 reads CASSGWTGEPQHF. DNA for the CDR3: TGTGCCAGCAGCGGATGGACAGGGGAGCCCCAGCATTTT.

This clonotype occurred many times. The chain couples TRBV7-2 to TRBJ1-2, with D tentatively TRBD1 (5 bases). V shed 2 bases and J shed 2 bases, with 9 bases lying between them. The CDR3 loop spans 14 amino acids. From germline, CDR1 is SGHTA and CDR2 FQGNSA. In nucleotides, the CDR3 is TGTGCCAGCAGCTTAATAGGGGTCAACTATGGCTACACCTTC. It translates to CASSLIGVNYGYTF.

The V and J genes are TRBV29-1 and TRBJ2-5; 8 bases match TRBD2. V lost 6 bases and J lost 1; bases outside the gene matches: 4. This CDR3 has 13 amino acids. In germline, CDR1 is SQVTM, CDR2 ANQGSEA. As DNA, the CDR3 is TGCAGCGTCCCGAGCGGGGGCCAAGAGACCCAGTACTTC. Translation: CSVPSGGQETQYF.

In its sample, this clonotype was seen many times. The V call is TRBV7-9, the J call TRBJ2-7, with D tentatively TRBD1 (6 bases). The germline V gene has CDR1 SEHNR and CDR2 FQNEAQ (reference sequence). The CDR3 loop spans 14 amino acids. V was clipped by 5 bases and J by 2 bases, with 13 bases between them. CDR3 nucleotides: TGTGCCAGCAGCCCTGGGCAGGGGACCTACGAGCAGTACTTC. Translated, it gives CASSPGQGTYEQYF.

This clonotype was seen only a few times. The CDR3 region is CASSLSGQGASTEAFF. In DNA, the CDR3 is TGTGCCAGCAGCTTAAGTGGGCAGGGGGCGAGCACTGAAGCTTTCTTT. The chain recombines TRBV7-9 with TRBJ1-1, with 8 bases aligning to TRBD1. This CDR3 is 16 amino acids long. Germline V gene sequence: CDR1 SEHNR, CDR2 FQNEAQ (reference sequence). J gave up 4 bases and V 2 bases, and 9 bases lay outside the gene matches.

This chain uses TRBV14 with TRBJ2-7; TRBD1 matches at 8 bases. Germline trimming cut 11 bases from V and 2 bases from J; bases unmatched to any gene: 8. The CDR3 is 13 residues long. In germline, CDR1 is SGHDN, CDR2 FVKESK. The chain's CDR3 is CAGTQGAPYEQYF. CDR3 DNA: TGTGCCGGTACTCAGGGGGCTCCCTACGAGCAGTACTTC.

This clonotype has a single count. This sequence joins TRBV2 and TRBJ2-7; D assignment may be TRBD1 or TRBD2 (5 bases each). V was cut by 10 bases and J by 3 bases, with 16 bases left in between. Germline V CDR1 and CDR2: SNHLY, FYNNEI. The CDR3 sequence is 13 residues long. The CDR3: CATSGVGDYEQYF. CDR3 in DNA: TGTGCCACATCTGGGGTGGGGGACTACGAGCAGTACTTC. Drawing the rest from reference TRBV2 and TRBJ2-7, the complete variable domain is EPEVTQTPSHQVTQMGQEVILRCVPISNHLYFYWYRQILGQKVEFLVSFYNNEISEKSEIFDDQFSVERPDGSNFTLKIRSTKLEDSAMYFCATSGVGDYEQYFGPGTRLTVT.

This clonotype was recorded at least ten times. The rearrangement uses TRBV2 and TRBJ2-6; D unclear. With 7 bases removed from V and 2 bases from J, the gap between germline ends came to 9 bases. Germline V lookup: CDR1 SNHLY, CDR2 FYNNEI. There are 14 residues in the CDR3. DNA of the CDR3: TGTGCCAGCAAGTCGCAACCTGGGGCCAACGTCCTGACTTTC. Protein product: CASKSQPGANVLTF.

This clonotype was counted a few times. This chain links TRBV7-2 with TRBJ2-5; 9 nucleotides agree with TRBD2. The CDR3 spans 16 residues. Trimming at V came to 2 bases and at J to 6 bases, leaving 10 bases not matched to a gene. Germline CDR1 reads SGHTA; CDR2 reads FQGNSA. The CDR3 is CASSLTRTSDGKTQYF. In DNA form, the CDR3 reads TGTGCCAGCAGCTTAACCCGGACTAGCGATGGGAAGACCCAGTACTTC.